Sequencing of this T cell receptor (beta chain) was carried out in a study of regulatory T cells in long-lasting Graves disease. Regarding time point: newly diagnosed GD, antithyroid drugs for less than 3 months. Making the TCR library involved RNA that had been extracted from PBMCs. A peripheral blood sample, approximately 10 milliliters in volume, was drawn into EDTA tubes. Trimming cost V 8 bases and J 2 bases; bases outside gene matches: 6. Germline CDR1 ENHRY, CDR2 SYGVKD. The CDR3 is 15 amino acids. With iRepertoire HTBI primers and Arm-PCR of CDR3 regions, TCR beta libraries were built. TCRdb itself ran the multiplex PCR reads through MiXCR, one entry per CDR3 protein. The data hold around 470,000 distinct CDR3 sequences, with about 15% observed a single time. These data are also associated with another study on T cells in Graves' hyperthyroidism and ophthalmopathy.

Sequences were derived from peripheral blood mononuclear cells (PBMCs), sampled at new diagnosis, from a patient treated with antithyroid drugs. The TCR comes from a woman between 45 and 65 years old with Graves disease. The genes are TRBV10-3 and TRBJ2-7; TRBD2 aligns across 13 bases. CDR3 in DNA: TGTGCCATCGGCGGGACTAGCGGGGTAACCTACGAGCAGTACTTC. This translates into CAIGGTSGVTYEQYF.